The 5 T cell receptor beta chains below were found in one sample sequenced in a study of blood T cells in healthy people across ages. A second PCR of roughly 7 to 11 cycles used a sample-barcoded 5' primer and a J-beta primer mix. Using its own MiXCR run on the 5' RACE reads, TCRdb lists one record per CDR3 protein. The table includes about 1.7 million distinct CDR3 sequences, 25% to 30% detected once. Sequences were obtained from blood. The receptor set was obtained from a woman aged 30 to 39 in good health.

This sequence joins TRBV7-9 and TRBJ2-5, with no clear D. V lost 3 bases and J lost 5, with 16 bases in between. The CDR3 contains 15 residues. CDR1 is SEHNR and CDR2 is FQNEAQ in the germline V gene (reference sequence). CDR3 nucleotides: TGTGCCAGCAGCTTCGGGTCAACCCTAGGGGAGACCCAGTACTTC. Protein product: CASSFGSTLGETQYF.

There are a few counts of this clonotype. V and J are TRBV7-2 and TRBJ2-1; TRBD2 matches 12 bases. The CDR3 has 14 residues. V was clipped by 8 bases and J by 2 bases; unmatched bases: 1. CDR1 SGHTA and CDR2 FQGNSA come from the germline V gene. This CDR3 reads CASLAGGAYNEQFF. The CDR3 nucleotides are TGTGCCAGCCTAGCGGGAGGGGCCTACAATGAGCAGTTCTTC. The complete variable domain, with remaining parts taken from reference TRBV7-2 and TRBJ2-1, reads GAGVSQSPSNKVTEKGKDVELRCDPISGHTALYWYRQSLGQGLEFLIYFQGNSAPDKSGLPSDRFSAERTGGSVSTLTIQRTQQEDSAVYLCASLAGGAYNEQFFGPGTRLTVL.

The sample holds a few counts of this clonotype. V usage is TRBV5-6 and J usage is TRBJ2-3; 12 bases are a match to TRBD2. After removal of 0 bases from V and 0 bases from J, the junction contained 8 bases not matched to a gene. This CDR3 is 19 amino acids long. CDR1 is SGHDT, CDR2 YYEEEE, per germline. The CDR3 is CASSLGLAGDFFSTDTQYF. CDR3 bases: TGTGCCAGCAGCTTGGGACTAGCGGGGGATTTTTTTAGCACAGATACGCAGTATTTT.

This clonotype has more than one count but fewer than ten. The chain couples TRBV12-3 or TRBV12-4 to TRBJ1-5; no reliable D call. Trimming took off 2 bases at V and 0 bases at J, with 17 bases between the two ends. This CDR3 is 18 amino acids long. The CDR3 DNA sequence: TGTGCCAGCAGTTTATTCCGGAGTCCATTCACTAGCAATCAGCCCCAGCATTTT. This encodes CASSLFRSPFTSNQPQHF.

V gene TRBV5-1 combines with J gene TRBJ2-7; weak D call: TRBD2 (5 bases). With 4 bases removed from V and 2 bases from J, the gap between germline ends came to 13 bases. The CDR3 loop spans 14 amino acids. Germline assignment: CDR1 SGHRS and CDR2 YFSETQ. In DNA form, the CDR3 reads TGCGCCAGCAGCCTACGGAGGCCAACCTACGAGCAGTACTTC. It translates to CASSLRRPTYEQYF.